This T cell receptor (beta chain) was recovered during a study of shared clonotypes between healthy human individuals. Investigators spread the genomic DNA of each subset evenly over several immunoSEQ plates. Authors' processing steps: Owing to the provision of junction-only sequences devoid of quality scores by immunoSEQ, filtering differed. Sequencing used immunoSEQ multiplex PCR; TCRdb keeps in-frame clones, though not all of them. V and J calls plus clone size are reproduced from that table; the DNA served to infer D and trimming. The profile covers about 470,000 clones, with 70% to 80% appearing a single time and less than 15% taken by the ten largest. The TCR sequence derives from a middle-aged woman in good health. Some clones in this sample may be carry-over from other donors' samples. The sequenced sample was PBMCs.

The CDR3 spells CASSPAAGRADTQYF. CDR3 coding DNA: TGTGCCAGCTCACCAGCGGCGGGACGGGCAGATACGCAGTATTTT. The V gene is TRBV18, the J gene TRBJ2-3, with TRBD2 as a possible D gene (6 bases). Germline V gives CDR1 KGHSH, CDR2 LQKENI. The CDR3 is 15 residues long. The ends were cut back, 2 bases at V and 4 bases at J, with 13 bases in the middle.